This entry concerns a single TCR beta chain. The specificity of this receptor is unknown. Base qualities are not recorded, but no much larger clone differs from it by a single base. The data derive from a study of post-analysis software for immune sequencing data (dated by TCRdb to between 2014 and 2016). Looking at the study overall: Relapsing-remitting, secondary progressive and progressive-relapsing multiple sclerosis were recorded as disease courses, and subtype annotation was lacking for some patients. The patient repertoires were set against 10 to 11 previously published healthy control repertoires from donors whose ages ranged from roughly 6 to 26 years. A subset of samples was prepared in parallel using single-end sample barcoding, then pooled and co-amplified after Illumina adapter ligation.

The paper as a whole reports these results and caveats: Significantly higher frequencies in patients than in controls were found for about five TRBV segments, including TRBV5-6, TRBV5-1 and TRBV20-1. The multiple sclerosis patient group was slightly younger than the control group. Multiple sclerosis patients had significantly lower normalized Chao1 diversity than controls, a result that suggests substantial peripheral T-cell clonal expansion. Direct clustering with F measure revealed strong co-clustering of samples prepared in the same batch, which led to a batch-effect correction.

To demonstrate the VDJtools post-analysis software, TCR beta repertoires were profiled from the peripheral blood of 10 to 15 young patients with multiple sclerosis. The multiple sclerosis patients were children and adolescents between roughly 6 and 16 years of age. The library was produced with PCR. TCRdb lists the instrument as Illumina HiSeq 2500. To reduce PCR and sequencing biases, unique molecular identifiers were incorporated into the TCR beta cDNA libraries. Roughly 500,000 cDNA molecules were obtained for every 1 to 10 million input T cells, so each molecule roughly corresponded to one T cell. The same protocol used for the earlier healthy control dataset was applied to prepare and sequence the patient libraries. Samples belonging to the same batch were prepared together, multiplexed and sequenced on a shared HiSeq lane. For the original study's pipeline: MIGEC was used to process the raw barcoded reads, and molecular identifier groups with only a single read were discarded before consensus assembly and CDR3 extraction. VDJtools was used for post-analysis of the clonotype tables, and diversity was normalized by down-sampling every dataset to the size of the smallest sample. To correct batch-related cross-sample contamination, repertoire overlap clustering matched CDR3 amino acid sequences but not nucleotide sequences. The public reads were run again by TCRdb, first through fastp at Q25 and then through MiXCR, and only productive beta chains were kept. Identical CDR3 protein sequences are pooled into one entry, listed with their most common genes and DNA. TCRdb, not the original authors, processed these V and J calls. The sample table lists about 560,000 distinct CDR3 sequences, 44% of them with a count of one. The ten largest clones take up over 1.5% of the sample.

The CDR3 spans 16 residues, from the cysteine through the phenylalanine. Just the 48-base CDR3 DNA is kept, in frame starting at base 1. The CDR1 and CDR2 encoded by the germline V gene are SGHDT and YYEEEE. The germline V end is reduced by 4 bases and the J end by 3 bases; junction bases left unmatched: 10. This receptor chain uses TRBV5-6 and TRBJ1-5, with 7 central nucleotides matching TRBD1. Sequencing input: blood. The receptor was derived from a girl aged 5-17 years with multiple sclerosis. The DNA sequence is as follows: TGTGCCAGCAGCCCCGGGACAGCGGGATTCAATCAGCCCCAGCATTTT. It translates as CASSPGTAGFNQPQHF.